These 8 T cell receptor beta chains came from one sample sequenced in a study of identical twins. TCRdb redid the calling of the 5' RACE reads with MiXCR, one entry per CDR3 protein. The sample carries 500,000 to 550,000 distinct CDR3 sequences, around 20% recorded once. The same sample was also studied in work on T cells expressing NK-cell markers.

Sequenced material: CD4+ T cells sorted from blood. These TCRs come from a woman under 30 in good health.

This chain links TRBV5-1 with TRBJ2-1; 13 positions agree with TRBD2. The CDR3 spans 16 residues. The germline V gene has CDR1 SGHRS and CDR2 YFSETQ. V lost 0 bases to trimming and J lost 14 bases; unmatched junction nucleotides: 11. The CDR3 is CASSLGRTSGRDGEFF. CDR3 nucleotide sequence: TGCGCCAGCAGCTTGGGTAGGACTAGCGGGAGAGACGGAGAGTTCTTC.

This chain connects TRBV7-8 to TRBJ2-1; 7 bases agree with TRBD1. CDR1 SGHVS and CDR2 FQNEAQ come from the germline V gene. There are 15 residues in the CDR3. V lost 3 bases and J lost 3; bases outside the gene matches: 5. The chain's CDR3 is CASSFWDSSYNEQFF. The CDR3 DNA reads as TGTGCCAGCAGCTTCTGGGACAGCAGCTACAATGAGCAGTTCTTC.

The genes are TRBV2 and TRBJ2-3; 15 bases fit TRBD2. The germline V gene encodes CDR1 SNHLY and CDR2 FYNNEI. This CDR3 has 16 residues. V was clipped by 6 bases and J by 14 bases; unmatched bases: 15. DNA of the CDR3: TGTGCCAGCAGCAGGACTAGCGGGGGGGCCGTAGCCTTGCGGTATTTT. Translation gives CASSRTSGGAVALRYF.

The V and J genes are TRBV12-3 or TRBV12-4 and TRBJ2-7; possibly TRBD1 for D (5 bases). CDR3 length: 15 residues. V was trimmed by 3 bases and J by 3 bases, leaving 15 bases between them. The CDR3 is CASSFADSLDYEQYF. CDR3 bases: TGTGCCAGCAGTTTCGCCGACAGCTTGGACTACGAGCAGTACTTC.

This chain uses TRBV20-1 with TRBJ2-7; 8 bases line up with TRBD2. Germline trimming cut 5 bases from V and 4 bases from J; bases unmatched to any gene: 13. Germline V gives CDR1 DFQATT, CDR2 SNEGSKA (reference sequence). The CDR3 sequence is 15 residues long. The DNA of the CDR3 is TGCAGTGCTTCCGCCCGCTCCGGGACTAGATACGAGCAGTACTTC. Translating gives CSASARSGTRYEQYF.

V usage is TRBV12-3 or TRBV12-4 and J usage is TRBJ2-7; D remains unclear. V shed 3 bases and J shed 5 bases, with 5 bases lying between them. This CDR3 contains 11 residues. CDR3 sequence: CASSFRDEQYF. As DNA, the CDR3 is TGTGCCAGCAGTTTTAGGGACGAGCAGTACTTC.

A word on this clonotype: A single base separates this from a much larger clone, so it may be a read error. This chain connects TRBV7-3 to TRBJ2-2; 7 bases align to TRBD1. Germline V gene lookup returns CDR1 SGHTA and CDR2 FQGTGA. V gave up 5 bases and J gave up 6 bases; unmatched junction bases: 3. The CDR3 is made up of 13 amino acids. CDR3 coding DNA: TGTGCCAGCAGCGCACAGGGGCCCGGGGAGCTGTTTTTT. It encodes CASSAQGPGELFF. Complete variable domain (other parts from reference TRBV7-3 and TRBJ2-2): GAGVSQTPSNKVTEKGKYVELRCDPISGHTALYWYRQSLGQGPEFLIYFQGTGAADDSGLPNDRFFAVRPEGSVSTLKIQRTERGDSAVYLCASSAQGPGELFFGEGSRLTVL.

This clonotype was seen repeatedly, ten times or more. The J gene is TRBJ2-3, the V gene TRBV20-1; 7 bases agree with TRBD2. From germline, CDR1 is DFQATT and CDR2 SNEGSKA (reference sequence). J gave up 7 bases and V 2 bases, and 6 bases lay outside the gene matches. This CDR3 has 13 residues. In DNA, the CDR3 is TGCAGTGCTAGACCGGGGGGACTGAATACGCAGTATTTT. This sequence encodes CSARPGGLNTQYF.